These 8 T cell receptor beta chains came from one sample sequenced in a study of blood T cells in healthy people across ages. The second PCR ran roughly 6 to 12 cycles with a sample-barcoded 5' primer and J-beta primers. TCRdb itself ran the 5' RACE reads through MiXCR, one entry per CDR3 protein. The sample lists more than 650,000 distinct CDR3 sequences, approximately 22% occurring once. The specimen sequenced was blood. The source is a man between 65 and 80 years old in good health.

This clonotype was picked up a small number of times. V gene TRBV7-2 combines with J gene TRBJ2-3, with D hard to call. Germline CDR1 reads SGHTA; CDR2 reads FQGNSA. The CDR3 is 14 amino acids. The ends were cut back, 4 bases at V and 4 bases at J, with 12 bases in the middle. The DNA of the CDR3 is TGTGCCAGCAGCTCCCAATGGGGTGCAGATACGCAGTATTTT. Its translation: CASSSQWGADTQYF.

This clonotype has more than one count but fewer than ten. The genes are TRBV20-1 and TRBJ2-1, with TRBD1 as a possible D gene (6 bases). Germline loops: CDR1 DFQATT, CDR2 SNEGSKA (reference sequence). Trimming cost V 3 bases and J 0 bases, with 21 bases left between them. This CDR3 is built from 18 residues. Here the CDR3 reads CSASLGGSWGSSYNEQFF. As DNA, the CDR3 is TGCAGTGCTAGTTTAGGGGGATCGTGGGGTAGCTCCTACAATGAGCAGTTCTTC.

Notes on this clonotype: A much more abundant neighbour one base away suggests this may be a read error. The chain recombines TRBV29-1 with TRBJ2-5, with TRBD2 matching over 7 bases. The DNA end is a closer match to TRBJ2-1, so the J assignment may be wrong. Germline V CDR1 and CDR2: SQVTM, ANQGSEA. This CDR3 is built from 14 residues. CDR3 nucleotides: TGCAGCGTTGAAAGAGCGGGGCCTTTTAATGAGCAGTTCTTC. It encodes CSVERAGPFNEQFF.

As DNA, the CDR3 is TGTGCCAGCAGCCAAATTTATAGGGGGGACACAGATACGCAGTATTTT. Translated, it gives CASSQIYRGDTDTQYF. The V call is TRBV4-2, the J call TRBJ2-3; D tentatively reads TRBD1 or TRBD2 (6 bases each). This CDR3 has 16 amino acids. The ends were cut back, 2 bases at V and 2 bases at J, with 14 bases in the middle. Germline-derived CDR1 and CDR2 are LGHNA and YNFKEQ.

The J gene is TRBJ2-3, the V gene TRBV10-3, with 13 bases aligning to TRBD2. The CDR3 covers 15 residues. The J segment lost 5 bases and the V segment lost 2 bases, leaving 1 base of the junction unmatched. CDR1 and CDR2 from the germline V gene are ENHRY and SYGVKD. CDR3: CAISEGLAGVDTQYF. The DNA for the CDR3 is TGTGCCATCAGTGAGGGACTAGCGGGGGTAGATACGCAGTATTTT.

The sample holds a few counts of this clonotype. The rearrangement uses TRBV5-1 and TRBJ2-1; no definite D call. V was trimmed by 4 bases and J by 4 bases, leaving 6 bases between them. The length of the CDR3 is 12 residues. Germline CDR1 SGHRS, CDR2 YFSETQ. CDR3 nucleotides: TGCGCCAGCAGCGTAGGATACAATGAGCAGTTCTTC. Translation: CASSVGYNEQFF.

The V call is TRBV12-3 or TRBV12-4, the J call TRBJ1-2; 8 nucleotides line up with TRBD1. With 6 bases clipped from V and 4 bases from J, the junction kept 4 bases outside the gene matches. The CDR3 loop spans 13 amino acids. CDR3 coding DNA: TGTGCCAGCAGGCTCGGACAGGGCTATGGCTACACCTTC. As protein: CASRLGQGYGYTF.

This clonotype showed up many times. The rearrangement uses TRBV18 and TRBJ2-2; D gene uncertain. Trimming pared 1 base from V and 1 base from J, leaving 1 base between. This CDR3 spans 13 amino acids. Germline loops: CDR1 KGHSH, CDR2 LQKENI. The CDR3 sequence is CASSPQNTGELFF. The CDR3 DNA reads TGTGCCAGCTCACCACAGAACACCGGGGAGCTGTTTTTT.